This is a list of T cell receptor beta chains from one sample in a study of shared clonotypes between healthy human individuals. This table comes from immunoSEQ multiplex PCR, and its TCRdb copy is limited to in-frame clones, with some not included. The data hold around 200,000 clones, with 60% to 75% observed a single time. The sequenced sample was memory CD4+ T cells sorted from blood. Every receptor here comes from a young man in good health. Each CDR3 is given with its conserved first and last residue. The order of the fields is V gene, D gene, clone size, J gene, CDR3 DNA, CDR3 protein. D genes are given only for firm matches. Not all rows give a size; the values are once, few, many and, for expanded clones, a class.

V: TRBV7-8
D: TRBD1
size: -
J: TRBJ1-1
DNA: TGTGCCAGCAGCTTAAAGGGGGCTGGCACTGAAGCTTTCTTT
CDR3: CASSLKGAGTEAFF

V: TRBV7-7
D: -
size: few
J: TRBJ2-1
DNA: TGTGCCAGCAGCCCTCGACTAGAGGGCAATGAGCAGTTCTTC
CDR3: CASSPRLEGNEQFF

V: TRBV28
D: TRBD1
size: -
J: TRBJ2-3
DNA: TGTGCCAGCAGTTTAGTCACAGGGGGCGGTTTCACCTCGGCGCAGTATTTT
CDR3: CASSLVTGGGFTSAQYF

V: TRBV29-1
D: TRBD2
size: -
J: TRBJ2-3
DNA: TGCAGCGTTTCTCTAGCGGGAGGCGCAGATACGCAGTATTTT
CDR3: CSVSLAGGADTQYF

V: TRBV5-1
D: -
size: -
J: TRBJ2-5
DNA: TGCGCCAGCAGCGTCCGACTAGAACGGCGGGAGACCCAGTACTTC
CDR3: CASSVRLERRETQYF

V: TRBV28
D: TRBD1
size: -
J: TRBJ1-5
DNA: TGTGCCAGCAGTTTATTTGAGTTGGGGGGACAGCACTGGCAGCCCCAGCATTTT
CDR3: CASSLFELGGQHWQPQHF

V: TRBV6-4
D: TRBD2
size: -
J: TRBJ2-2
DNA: TGTGCCAGCAGACCGACTAGCGGGAGTGCAAACACCGGGGAGCTGTTTTTT
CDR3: CASRPTSGSANTGELFF

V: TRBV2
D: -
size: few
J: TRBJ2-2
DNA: TGTGCCAGCAGTGAAGAGGGGATTGGGACCGGGGAGCTGTTTTTT
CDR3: CASSEEGIGTGELFF

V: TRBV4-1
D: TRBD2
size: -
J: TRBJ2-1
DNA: TGCGCCAGCAGCCAATTACCGGGACTAGCGGCGTACAATGAGCAGTTCTTC
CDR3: CASSQLPGLAAYNEQFF

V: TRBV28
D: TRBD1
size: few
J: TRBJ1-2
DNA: TGTGCCAGCATCCAAGGGGGACAGGGGATCTATGGCTACACCTTC
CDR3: CASIQGGQGIYGYTF

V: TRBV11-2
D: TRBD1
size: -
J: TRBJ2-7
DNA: TGTGCCAGCAGCCCCCGGACAGGGATGGCTTACGAGCAGTACTTC
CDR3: CASSPRTGMAYEQYF

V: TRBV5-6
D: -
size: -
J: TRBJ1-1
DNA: TGTGCCAGCAGCCCACAGGGGAACACTGAAGCTTTCTTT
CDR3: CASSPQGNTEAFF

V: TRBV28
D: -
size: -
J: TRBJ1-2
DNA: TGTGCCAGCAGTTGGGAGGGAGTCGGTGGCTACACCTTC
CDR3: CASSWEGVGGYTF

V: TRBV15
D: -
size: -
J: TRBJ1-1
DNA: TGTGCCACCAGCAGAGATCAGGGGACGAACACTGAAGCTTTCTTT
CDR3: CATSRDQGTNTEAFF

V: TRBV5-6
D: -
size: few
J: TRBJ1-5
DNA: TGTGCCAGCCCTCCGGGGAGGGCGGTTCAGCCCCAGCATTTT
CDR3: CASPPGRAVQPQHF

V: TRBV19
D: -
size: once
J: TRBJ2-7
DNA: TGTGCCAGTAAACCCGACTGGGGTAACGAGCAGTACTTC
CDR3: CASKPDWGNEQYF

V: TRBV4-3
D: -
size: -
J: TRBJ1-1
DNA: TGCGCCAGCAGCCAAGACATCGGTATGAACACTGAAGCTTTCTTT
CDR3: CASSQDIGMNTEAFF

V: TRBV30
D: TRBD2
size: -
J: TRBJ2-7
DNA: TGTGCCTGGACTCCTAGCGGGAGAATTACGTACGAGCAGTACTTC
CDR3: CAWTPSGRITYEQYF

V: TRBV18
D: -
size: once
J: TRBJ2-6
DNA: TGTGCCAGCTCACCACGGTTGGGCGGGGGCGCTGGGGCCAACGTCCTGACTTTC
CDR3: CASSPRLGGGAGANVLTF

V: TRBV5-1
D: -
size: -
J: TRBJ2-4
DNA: TGCGCCAGCAGCTTGGTAGCAGGGGCGAACATTCAGTACTTC
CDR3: CASSLVAGANIQYF

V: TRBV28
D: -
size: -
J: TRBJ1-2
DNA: TGTGCCAGCAGTCCAGACCAGAGGGGGTATGGCTACACCTTC
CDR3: CASSPDQRGYGYTF

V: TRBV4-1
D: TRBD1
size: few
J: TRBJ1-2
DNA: TGCGCCAGCAGCCAAGGGACAGGGGGTATTGGCTACACCTTC
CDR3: CASSQGTGGIGYTF

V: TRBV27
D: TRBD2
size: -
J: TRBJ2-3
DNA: TGTGCCAGCACCCTTAGCGGGAGTAACACAGATACGCAGTATTTT
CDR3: CASTLSGSNTDTQYF

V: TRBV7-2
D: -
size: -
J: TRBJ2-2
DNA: TGTGCCAGCAGCTTTTACACCGGGGAGCTGTTTTTT
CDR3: CASSFYTGELFF

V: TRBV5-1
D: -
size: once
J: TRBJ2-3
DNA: TGCGCCAGCAGCTTGACAGGGAGCACAGATACGCAGTATTTT
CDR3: CASSLTGSTDTQYF

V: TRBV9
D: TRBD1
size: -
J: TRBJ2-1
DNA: TGTGCCAGCAGCGTAAGAGGGGGGACAGGGGCCGATGAGCAGTTCTTC
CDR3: CASSVRGGTGADEQFF

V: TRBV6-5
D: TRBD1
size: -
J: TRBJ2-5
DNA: TGTGCCAGCAGTTGGGACAGAGGAGAGACCCAGTACTTC
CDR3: CASSWDRGETQYF

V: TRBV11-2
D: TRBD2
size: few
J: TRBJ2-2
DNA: TGTGCCAGCAGCTTGGGCTGGCGGGAGACCGGGGAGCTGTTTTTT
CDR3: CASSLGWRETGELFF

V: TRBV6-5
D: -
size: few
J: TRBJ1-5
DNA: TGTGCCAGCAGTTACGGGGTCGAGCAGCCCCAGCATTTT
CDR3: CASSYGVEQPQHF

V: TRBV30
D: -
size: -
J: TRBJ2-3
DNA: TGTGCCTGGGGGCAGGGGTTGAGTACAGATACGCAGTATTTT
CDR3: CAWGQGLSTDTQYF

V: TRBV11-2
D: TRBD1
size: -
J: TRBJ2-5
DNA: TGTGCCAGCAGCCGGGGACAGCAAGAGACCCAGTACTTC
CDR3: CASSRGQQETQYF

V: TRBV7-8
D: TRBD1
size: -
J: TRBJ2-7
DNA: TGTGCCAGCAGCTTAAGTGTAGGGGGCAGCTACGAGCAGTACTTC
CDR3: CASSLSVGGSYEQYF

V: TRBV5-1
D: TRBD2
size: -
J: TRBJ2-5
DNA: TGCGCCAGCAGCTTCGGACTAGCGGGAGTTCTGATGGAGACCCAGTACTTC
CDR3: CASSFGLAGVLMETQYF

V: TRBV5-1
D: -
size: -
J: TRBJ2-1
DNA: TGCGCCAGCAGCTTGAGGGCAGCTACTAGCAGGGCACACAATGAGCAGTTCTTC
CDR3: CASSLRAATSRAHNEQFF

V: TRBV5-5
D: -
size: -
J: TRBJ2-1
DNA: TGTGCCAGCAGCTGGACTCCAACCTACAATGAGCAGTTCTTC
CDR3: CASSWTPTYNEQFF

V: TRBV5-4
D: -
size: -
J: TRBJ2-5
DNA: TGTGCCACTTTAACCCGTACGGGCGGGGAGACCCAGTACTTC
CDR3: CATLTRTGGETQYF

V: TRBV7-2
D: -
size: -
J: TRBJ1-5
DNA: TGTGCCAGCAGCTTAGACGGTTCAGGGGCCAATCAGCCCCAGCATTTT
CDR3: CASSLDGSGANQPQHF

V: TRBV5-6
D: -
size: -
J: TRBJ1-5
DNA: TGTGCCAGCAGCTTGGGGCCCGGGCCCCAGCATTTT
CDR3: CASSLGPGPQHF

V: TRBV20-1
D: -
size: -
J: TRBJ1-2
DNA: TGCAGTGTTACAGGGTCCTATGGCTACACCTTC
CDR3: CSVTGSYGYTF

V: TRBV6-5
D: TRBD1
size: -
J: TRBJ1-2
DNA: TGTGCCAGCAGCCCCACAGGGGGCCTTTTTGGCTACACCTTC
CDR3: CASSPTGGLFGYTF

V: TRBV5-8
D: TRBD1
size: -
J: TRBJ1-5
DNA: TGTGCCAGCAGCTTGGCCGACAGGGTGGGTAATCAGCCCCAGCATTTT
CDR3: CASSLADRVGNQPQHF

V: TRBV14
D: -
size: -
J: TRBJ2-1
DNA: TGTGCCAGCAGCCAAGTACGGTCCTACAATGAGCAGTTCTTC
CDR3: CASSQVRSYNEQFF

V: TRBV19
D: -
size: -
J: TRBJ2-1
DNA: TGTGCCAGTAGTGGAGGCGCGCTTCAGAGCTCCTACAATGAGCAGTTCTTC
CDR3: CASSGGALQSSYNEQFF

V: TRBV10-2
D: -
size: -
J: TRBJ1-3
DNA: TGCGCCAGCAGTGAAGAATACGGTGGAAACACCATATATTTT
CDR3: CASSEEYGGNTIYF

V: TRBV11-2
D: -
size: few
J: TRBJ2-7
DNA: TGTGCCAGCAGAAATACAGGGTTTATGACAGAGCAGTACTTC
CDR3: CASRNTGFMTEQYF

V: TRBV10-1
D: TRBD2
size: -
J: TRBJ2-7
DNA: TGCGCCAGCAGCCGCGCCAACTTAGCGGGAGGGCCGGGCGAGCAGTACTTC
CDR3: CASSRANLAGGPGEQYF

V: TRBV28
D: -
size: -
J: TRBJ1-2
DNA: TGTGCCAGCAGGGTTTCCGGTAACCGTGGCTACACCTTC
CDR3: CASRVSGNRGYTF

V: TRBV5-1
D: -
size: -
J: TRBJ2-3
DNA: TGCGCCAGCAGGTGGTTAAGTCTGGGTACAGATACGCAGTATTTT
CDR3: CASRWLSLGTDTQYF

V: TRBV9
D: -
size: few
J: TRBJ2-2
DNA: TGTGCCAGCAGCGTAGCGGTCGGGGAGCTGTTTTTT
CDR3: CASSVAVGELFF

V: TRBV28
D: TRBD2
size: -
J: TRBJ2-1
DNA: TGTGCCAGCAGGTTAACTAGCGGGAGTAAGGATGAGCAGTTCTTC
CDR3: CASRLTSGSKDEQFF

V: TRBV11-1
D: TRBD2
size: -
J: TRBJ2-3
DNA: TGTGCCAGCAGCTTGGGTCGGGGAGCGGGAGACGCAGATACGCAGTATTTT
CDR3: CASSLGRGAGDADTQYF

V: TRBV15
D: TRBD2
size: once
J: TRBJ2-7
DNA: TGTGCCACCAGCAGAGGTGGGGAGGGCTACGAGCAGTACTTC
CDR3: CATSRGGEGYEQYF

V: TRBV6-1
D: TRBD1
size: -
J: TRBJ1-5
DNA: TGTGCCAGCCATGAGGGGGCCGGGAATCAGCCCCAGCATTTT
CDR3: CASHEGAGNQPQHF

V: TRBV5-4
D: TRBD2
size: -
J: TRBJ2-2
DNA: TGTGCCAGCTATAGCGGGGAGACCGGGGAGCTGTTTTTT
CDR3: CASYSGETGELFF

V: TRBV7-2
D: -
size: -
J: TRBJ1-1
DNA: TGTGCCAGCAGCTTTACGGTTAACACTGAAGCTTTCTTT
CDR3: CASSFTVNTEAFF

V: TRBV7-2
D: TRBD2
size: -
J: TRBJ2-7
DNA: TGTGCCAGCAGTAGGGGGGTCAGCGGGAGGCCAATCTACGAGCAGTACTTC
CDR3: CASSRGVSGRPIYEQYF

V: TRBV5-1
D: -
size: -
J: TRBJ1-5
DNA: TGCGCCAGCAGCCCCGGGGACATTCGCGACAATCAGCCCCAGCATTTT
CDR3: CASSPGDIRDNQPQHF

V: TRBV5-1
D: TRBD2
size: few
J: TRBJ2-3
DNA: TGCGCCAGCAGCCCCCGGACTAGCGGGATATTCCGCACAGATACGCAGTATTTT
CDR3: CASSPRTSGIFRTDTQYF

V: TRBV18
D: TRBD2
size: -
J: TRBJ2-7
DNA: TGTGCCAGCTCACCAGGGCTAGCGGGGACCTACGAGCAGTACTTC
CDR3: CASSPGLAGTYEQYF

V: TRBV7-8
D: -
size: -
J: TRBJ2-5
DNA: TGTGCCAGCAGCTTATTCGGGGAGCAAGAGACCCAGTACTTC
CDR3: CASSLFGEQETQYF